These 26 T cell receptor beta chains were all obtained from the same sample, sequenced in a study of T cells in Graves' hyperthyroidism and ophthalmopathy. Authors of the study amplified TCR beta CDR3 regions from RNA transcripts. HTBI primers were employed in a first-round RT-PCR of the TCR CDR3. MiXCR, applied by TCRdb to the multiplex PCR reads, yields one record per CDR3 protein. Of under 350,000 distinct CDR3 sequences listed, 15% to 20% are singletons. Source material: blood. The receptors originated from a woman aged 50 to 60 with Graves' hyperthyroidism.

With regard to this clonotype: With a much larger clone just one base away, this may be a read error. The chain combines TRBV5-8 with TRBJ2-5; D gene unclear. Trimming removed 2 bases from V and 5 bases from J, with 4 bases in between. Looked up from germline, CDR1 is SGHTS and CDR2 is YDEGEE. The length of the CDR3 is 11 residues. The DNA of the CDR3 is TGTGCCAGCAGCTTTTGGGAGACCCAGTACTTC. It encodes CASSFWETQYF.

The V and J genes are TRBV28 and TRBJ1-2; 10 bases match TRBD1. The CDR3 has 19 amino acids. The germline V gene encodes CDR1 MDHEN and CDR2 SYDVKM. Trimming at V came to 4 bases and at J to 3 bases, leaving 17 bases not matched to a gene. This CDR3 is CASSSAYIGTGVSDYGYTF. CDR3 nucleotide sequence: TGTGCCAGCAGTTCCGCATACATCGGGACAGGGGTAAGCGACTATGGCTACACCTTC.

Ten or more counts support this clonotype. The chain uses TRBV18 and TRBJ2-2, with a weak D call TRBD2 (6 bases). From germline, CDR1 is KGHSH and CDR2 LQKENI. The CDR3 loop spans 16 amino acids. V lost 2 bases, J lost 1 base, and 11 bases lay in between. The CDR3 here is CASSPGDLMNTGELFF. The CDR3 DNA follows: TGTGCCAGCTCACCAGGGGACTTGATGAACACCGGGGAGCTGTTTTTT.

There are many counts of this clonotype. The chain uses TRBV11-2 and TRBJ2-3; D not certain. V was clipped by 2 bases and J by 5 bases, with 8 bases between them. The germline gives CDR1 SGHAT, CDR2 FQNNGV. The CDR3 extends over 13 amino acids. The CDR3 coding sequence is TGTGCCAGCAGCTTATCGGCAAAAGATACGCAGTATTTT. Its protein is CASSLSAKDTQYF.

This clonotype occurred many times. The chain uses TRBV2 and TRBJ2-7; the D gene is possibly TRBD2 (5 bases). CDR3 length equals 11 residues. Trimming cost V 8 bases and J 6 bases, with 11 bases left between them. Germline lookup yields CDR1 SNHLY and CDR2 FYNNEI. This CDR3 reads CASHEGSEQYF. CDR3 bases: TGTGCCAGCCATGAGGGCAGCGAGCAGTACTTC.

The sample holds a few counts of this clonotype. V and J are TRBV27 and TRBJ2-7, with D unclear. Germline V CDR1 and CDR2: MNHEY, SMNVEV (reference sequence). V dropped 2 bases and J dropped 0 bases, with 11 bases sitting between them. This CDR3 region has 15 residues. The CDR3 DNA reads TGTGCCAGCAGTTTACGCCCGTTTAGCTCCTACGAGCAGTACTTC. Translation gives CASSLRPFSSYEQYF.

As concerns this clonotype: A single base separates this from a much larger clone, so it may be a read error. The chain joins TRBV3-1 to TRBJ2-2; TRBD1 or TRBD2 may be the D gene (5 bases each). The length of the CDR3 is 17 residues. V was clipped by 2 bases and J by 2 bases, with 15 bases between them. Germline CDR1 and CDR2: LGHDT and YNNKEL (reference sequence). The CDR3 sequence is CASSQWYGTINTGELFF. Here the CDR3 DNA reads TGTGCCAGCAGCCAATGGTACGGGACCATCAACACCGGGGAGCTGTTTTTT. The whole variable domain, remainder taken from reference TRBV3-1 and TRBJ2-2, is DTAVSQTPKYLVTQMGNDKSIKCEQNLGHDTMYWYKQDSKKFLKIMFSYNNKELIINETVPNRFSPKSPDKAHLNLHINSLELGDSAVYFCASSQWYGTINTGELFFGEGSRLTVL.

Comments on this clonotype: Sequence at one end of the junction differs from germline and may be a read error. This chain's CDR3 is CASSMRGLDSNQPEHF. CDR3 bases: TGTGCCAGTAGTATGCGAGGGTTAGATAGCAATCAGCCCGAGCATTTT. The rearrangement joins TRBV19 to TRBJ1-5; D is unresolved. The CDR3 sequence is 16 residues long. Germline CDR1 reads LNHDA; CDR2 reads SQIVND (reference sequence). The complete variable domain, with remaining parts taken from reference TRBV19 and TRBJ1-5, reads DGGITQSPKYLFRKEGQNVTLSCEQNLNHDAMYWYRQDPGQGLRLIYYSQIVNDFQKGDIAEGYSVSREKKESFPLTVTSAQKNPTAFYLCASSMRGLDSNQPEHFGDGTRLSIL.

This clonotype showed up many times. The V and J genes are TRBV2 and TRBJ2-2, with D possibly being TRBD2 (5 bases). CDR1 is SNHLY and CDR2 is FYNNEI in the germline V gene. Trimming cost V 2 bases and J 5 bases, with 12 bases left between them. The CDR3 has 15 residues. The CDR3 nucleotides read TGTGCCAGCAGTGAAAGTACTAGTCGGACCGGGGAGCTGTTTTTT. As protein: CASSESTSRTGELFF.

This clonotype was counted many times. In DNA form, the CDR3 reads TGTGCCAGCAGTCTCCGGACTAGCTGGGGAGAGACCCAGTACTTC. Translated, it gives CASSLRTSWGETQYF. The gene calls are TRBV28 and TRBJ2-5, with 8 nucleotides matching TRBD2. The V gene end was trimmed by 5 bases and the J gene end by 4 bases; junction bases not matched to a gene: 9. The CDR3 is 15 residues long. Per the germline V gene, CDR1 is MDHEN and CDR2 is SYDVKM.

This clonotype has just a few counts. At one boundary the junction diverges from the germline segment, which might be a read error. DNA of the CDR3: TGTGCCAGCAGCTTAGGAACAGGTGCCCGCCATAGTTATGGCTACGCCTTC. It is translated as CASSLGTGARHSYGYAF. The V call is TRBV7-9, the J call TRBJ1-2; D is possibly TRBD1 (5 bases). Germline V gives CDR1 SEHNR, CDR2 FQNEAQ (reference sequence). The CDR3 length is 17 residues.

This clonotype was seen at least ten times. The rearrangement uses TRBV28 and TRBJ2-3; either TRBD1 or TRBD2 may supply D (6 bases each). Germline CDR1 is MDHEN and CDR2 is SYDVKM. Trimming left V 7 bases short and J 5 bases short, with 16 bases between. This CDR3 has 14 residues. Written as DNA, the CDR3 is TGTGCCAGCATCGAAGGGGGGTTACAAGATACGCAGTATTTT. The encoded protein is CASIEGGLQDTQYF.

This clonotype was observed a few times. The J gene is TRBJ1-1, the V gene TRBV27; the D is unclear. The ends were cut back, 5 bases at V and 7 bases at J, with 11 bases in the middle. Germline CDR1 reads MNHEY; CDR2 reads SMNVEV (reference sequence). The CDR3 sequence is 12 residues long. CDR3 protein: CASSPPGNEAFF. The CDR3 DNA reads TGTGCCAGCAGTCCCCCCGGGAATGAAGCTTTCTTT.

The chain recombines TRBV6-2 or TRBV6-3 with TRBJ2-7; the match to TRBD2 covers 8 bases. The CDR3 length is 14 residues. Germline V lookup: CDR1 MNHEY, CDR2 SVGEGT. J lost 0 bases, V lost 7 bases, and 5 bases had no gene match. CDR3 DNA: TGTGCCAGCAAGGATAGCGGGACCTCCTACGAGCAGTACTTC. Its protein product is CASKDSGTSYEQYF.

This chain uses TRBV24-1 with TRBJ2-7; TRBD1 matches 10 bases. With 5 bases clipped from V and 6 bases from J, the junction kept 12 bases outside the gene matches. Germline loops: CDR1 KGHDR, CDR2 SFDVKD. The CDR3 runs to 16 residues. Here the CDR3 reads CATSVTDRGRFGEQYV. The CDR3 coding sequence is TGTGCCACCAGTGTCACGGACAGGGGGAGGTTTGGCGAGCAGTACGTC.

V usage is TRBV4-1 and J usage is TRBJ1-4, with D unclear. The CDR3 runs 15 residues. Trimming shortened V by 2 bases and J by 4 bases, and 11 bases separated the two germline ends. Per germline, CDR1 MGHRA and CDR2 YSYEKL. This CDR3 reads CASSQLHGGNEKLFF. In DNA, the CDR3 is TGCGCCAGCAGCCAACTCCACGGAGGTAATGAAAAACTGTTTTTT.

The sample holds many counts of this clonotype. The chain carries TRBV12-3 or TRBV12-4 and TRBJ1-5, with D uncertain. With 3 bases removed from V and 3 bases from J, the gap between germline ends came to 12 bases. The CDR3 spans 15 residues. Written as DNA, the CDR3 is TGTGCCAGCAGTTTTGGGCCGAACCTCAATCAGCCCCAGCATTTT. It encodes CASSFGPNLNQPQHF.

This clonotype was recorded a few times. The CDR3 region has the DNA TGTGCCAGCAGCGTTAGCGGACGGTACCAAGAGACCCAGTACTTC. It codes for CASSVSGRYQETQYF. The rearrangement uses TRBV9 and TRBJ2-5, with D possibly TRBD2 on 6 matching bases. This CDR3 is built from 15 residues. V was shortened by 2 bases and J by 0 bases, with 11 bases between the two germline ends. Germline V gives CDR1 SGDLS, CDR2 YYNGEE.

This clonotype was found many times. This chain joins TRBV18 and TRBJ1-4; possibly TRBD1 for D (5 bases). Trimming pared 4 bases from V and 2 bases from J, leaving 11 bases between. The CDR3 has 15 amino acids. Germline CDR1 and CDR2: KGHSH and LQKENI. The CDR3 sequence is CASSLQGSTNEKLFF. CDR3 nucleotide sequence: TGTGCCAGCTCACTTCAGGGATCCACTAATGAAAAACTGTTTTTT.

In its sample, this clonotype was seen many times. This chain uses TRBV12-3 or TRBV12-4 with TRBJ2-7; no reliable D call. CDR3 size: 12 residues. The V end lost 4 bases, the J end lost 6 bases, and 10 bases lay between the germline ends. DNA of the CDR3: TGTGCCAGCAGTTCTCTTAAAGGCGAGCAGTACGTC. Encoded protein: CASSSLKGEQYV.

The chain links TRBV12-3 or TRBV12-4 to TRBJ2-1; D might be TRBD1 or TRBD2, each matching 5 bases. V gave up 6 bases and J gave up 9 bases, with 9 bases separating them. This CDR3 is 11 amino acids long. The CDR3 sequence: CASRTGTEQFF. The CDR3 DNA reads TGTGCCAGCAGGACCGGGACTGAGCAGTTCTTC.

The chain is built from TRBV12-3 or TRBV12-4 and TRBJ2-7; 7 bases fit TRBD2. J lost 1 base, V lost 6 bases, and 3 bases had no gene match. The CDR3 sequence is 13 residues long. The CDR3: CASSGRWSYEQYF. The DNA of the CDR3 is TGTGCCAGCAGCGGGAGGTGGTCCTACGAGCAGTACTTC.

The J gene is TRBJ1-4, the V gene TRBV5-1; no firm D call. Germline V CDR1 and CDR2: SGHRS, YFSETQ. The CDR3 has 11 amino acids. This chain's CDR3 is CASRAGEKLFF. The CDR3 region has the DNA TGCGCTAGCCGGGCCGGTGAAAAACTGTTTTTT.

In its sample, this clonotype was seen many times. This chain's CDR3 is CASSQGDVSTF. Here the CDR3 DNA reads TGTGCCAGCAGCCAAGGGGACGTGAGTACCTTC. The chain is built from TRBV3-1 and TRBJ1-2; the D gene is possibly TRBD1 (5 bases). The CDR3 runs 11 residues. Trimming took off 1 base at V and 14 bases at J, with 11 bases between the two ends. The germline gives CDR1 LGHDT, CDR2 YNNKEL (reference sequence).

This clonotype was observed a handful of times. This rearrangement joins TRBV28 to TRBJ2-7, with D maybe TRBD2 (7 bases). With 5 bases removed from V and 3 bases from J, the gap between germline ends came to 17 bases. CDR3 length: 15 residues. Germline CDR1 is MDHEN and CDR2 is SYDVKM. The CDR3 DNA sequence: TGTGCCAGCAGTCTCCCCGGGGGGCAGGTCTACGAGCAGTACTTC. Encoded protein: CASSLPGGQVYEQYF.

The chain is built from TRBV7-2 and TRBJ2-7, with 9 bases matching TRBD2. The CDR3 has 15 amino acids. Germline values: CDR1 SGHTA, CDR2 FQGNSA. Trimming took 2 bases from V and 7 from J; bases not matched to a gene: 9. CDR3 sequence: CASSLNAGGPREQYF. The CDR3 bases are TGTGCCAGCAGCTTAAATGCGGGAGGGCCGAGGGAGCAGTACTTC.